This TCR beta chain came from a study of T-cell memory formation after mild COVID-19. This clonotype was observed a handful of times. TCRdb used MiXCR to reprocess the 5' RACE reads, holding one entry per CDR3 protein. This table has roughly 120,000 distinct CDR3 sequences, 22% appearing once. Trimming pared 2 bases from V and 7 bases from J, leaving 9 bases between. The CDR3 loop spans 13 amino acids. Germline V lookup: CDR1 MNHEY, CDR2 SVGAGI. This TCR was recovered from a young man who had mild COVID-19 (a few samples of this study predate the infection). Cell type and time point are not known. The chain carries TRBV6-5 and TRBJ2-1; no firm D call. Sequenced: PBMCs or a T cell subset sorted from them (not recorded which). Here the CDR3 DNA reads TGTGCCAGCAGTTACCAGTTGGAGAATGAGCAGTTCTTC. It specifies CASSYQLENEQFF.